What follows are 3 T cell receptor beta chains derived from one specimen sequenced in a study of glioma-infiltrating T cells after dendritic cell vaccination (dated by TCRdb to the mid-2010s). Libraries were prepared through the immunoSEQ multiplex PCR assay. TCRdb mirrors the immuneACCESS table, restricted to in-frame sequences. Some clones are absent from its copies; in checked studies, under half trace to an unresolved V gene, and the reason for the others is unknown. For this sample the table gives roughly 70,000 clones, of which roughly 82% were detected only once. Of the sample, 2.1% falls within the top ten clones. Sequencing used blood, obtained before dendritic cell vaccination. Every receptor here comes from a human donor with glioblastoma.

V gene TRBV5-1 combines with J gene TRBJ1-2, with 9 bases identical to TRBD1. Trimming removed 1 base from V and 6 bases from J; junction bases left unmatched: 4. The CDR3 is made up of 14 amino acids. Per the germline V gene, CDR1 is SGHRS and CDR2 is YFSETQ. The CDR3 here is CASSLLQGANGYTF. CDR3 in DNA: TGCGCCAGCAGCTTGTTACAGGGGGCCAATGGCTACACCTTC.

The chain joins TRBV19 to TRBJ1-5; 8 bases align to TRBD1. CDR3 length: 18 amino acids. Germline CDR1 LNHDA, CDR2 SQIVND (reference sequence). J was trimmed by 3 bases and V by 6 bases; bases with no gene match: 16. The CDR3 DNA is TGTGCCAGTAGCGTTGCTCCCCGGGACAGGTACAACAATCAGCCCCAGCATTTT. Amino acid sequence: CASSVAPRDRYNNQPQHF. The complete variable domain, with remaining parts taken from reference TRBV19 and TRBJ1-5, reads DGGITQSPKYLFRKEGQNVTLSCEQNLNHDAMYWYRQDPGQGLRLIYYSQIVNDFQKGDIAEGYSVSREKKESFPLTVTSAQKNPTAFYLCASSVAPRDRYNNQPQHFGDGTRLSIL.

This rearrangement joins TRBV5-1 to TRBJ1-1; D not resolved. The CDR3 runs 13 residues. The ends were cut back, 0 bases at V and 6 bases at J, with 9 bases in the middle. Germline V gene sequence: CDR1 SGHRS, CDR2 YFSETQ. The CDR3 reads CASSLAWQSEAFF. CDR3 DNA sequence: TGCGCCAGCAGCTTGGCCTGGCAGTCTGAAGCTTTCTTT.